Below, 25 T cell receptor beta chains from the same sample are listed, as sequenced in a study of T cell clonality in common variable immunodeficiency (dated by TCRdb to between 2014 and 2017). Receptor amplification or capture employed the immunoSEQ multiplex PCR assay. As stored in TCRdb, this immuneACCESS dataset retains in-frame rearrangements with V and J assigned. A fraction of the clones does not appear; measured against another copy, unresolved V genes explain less than half of the discrepancy, and the remainder lacks a known reason. The table for this sample lists 75,000 to 85,000 clones, none of them counted only once. The ten top clones hold around 0.82% of the sample. Sequencing was performed on peripheral blood mononuclear cells. These receptors were taken from a person aged 18 to 75 in good health.

The table lists this clone with many counts. The CDR3 extends 3 residues past the end of the read, so its final part is completed from the germline J gene. This chain joins TRBV20-1 and TRBJ1-5; tentatively, D is TRBD1 (5 bases). This CDR3 region has 14 residues. Trimming shortened V by 7 bases and J by 0 bases, and 13 bases separated the two germline ends. Germline CDR1 reads DFQATT; CDR2 reads SNEGSKA (reference sequence). Partial CDR3 DNA: TGCAGTGTCAGGTCAGGGTATAGCAATCAGCCC. Translation gives CSVRSGYSNQP. The entire CDR3 sequence reads CSVRSGYSNQPQHF.

This clone appeared many times. The read gets to within 3 residues of the CDR3 end, and the germline J gene fills in the rest. The rearrangement joins TRBV12-5 to TRBJ2-7; no definite D call. The germline V and J ends were trimmed by 6 bases and 4 bases, with 7 bases remaining between them. Germline CDR1 and CDR2: LGHNT and FRNRAP. This CDR3 is 11 amino acids long. The CDR3 region is CASGPPYEQYF. The sequenced part of the CDR3 DNA is TGTGCTAGTGGCCCCCCATACGAG.

In its sample, this clone was seen many times. The CDR3 extends 3 residues past the end of the read, so its final part is completed from the germline J gene. The chain has TRBV10-2 and TRBJ2-7; 9 bases align to TRBD1. The V and J ends lost 5 bases and 5 bases, in that order; junction bases with no gene match: 4. This CDR3 is 13 amino acids long. CDR1 and CDR2 (germline): WSHSY, SAAADI. This CDR3 reads CASSTRTGDEQYF. The covered CDR3 bases are TGCGCCAGCAGTACCCGGACAGGGGACGAG.

In this sample, this clone turned up many times. From the germline J gene comes the end of the CDR3, since the read stops 3 residues before it. V is TRBV30 and J is TRBJ2-3, with D possibly TRBD2 on 5 matching bases. This CDR3 spans 15 amino acids. The V end was cut by 3 bases, the J end by 0 bases, with 13 bases between. Per the germline V gene, CDR1 is GTSNPN and CDR2 is SVGIG (reference sequence). The CDR3 region is CAWSRGFSSTDTQYF. Incomplete CDR3 DNA: TGTGCCTGGAGCAGAGGGTTCTCTAGCACAGATACG.

This clone was observed many times. The CDR3 DNA, read in part, is TGTGCCAGCAGCGTAGCTGGAGCGGGAGGGAGAACCGGGGAG. As protein: CASSVAGAGGRTGE. The entire CDR3 is CASSVAGAGGRTGELFF. The J gene is TRBJ2-2, the V gene TRBV9; 10 bases line up with TRBD2. The read ends 3 residues shy of where the CDR3 ends; the end is completed using the germline J gene. The V and J ends lost 0 bases and 5 bases, in that order; junction bases with no gene match: 7. The CDR3 is made up of 17 amino acids. Germline CDR1 SGDLS, CDR2 YYNGEE.

This clone was seen repeatedly, ten times or more. The read halts 3 residues ahead of the CDR3 end, with the missing end drawn from the germline J gene. The chain carries TRBV30 and TRBJ1-1; D possibly corresponds to TRBD1 (5 bases). This CDR3 spans 13 amino acids. Germline lookup yields CDR1 GTSNPN and CDR2 SVGIG (reference sequence). The ends were cut back, 3 bases at V and 0 bases at J, with 8 bases in the middle. This CDR3 reads CAWRQDMNTEAFF. Incomplete CDR3 DNA: TGTGCCTGGAGGCAGGACATGAACACTGAA.

This clone was recorded at least ten times. The CDR3 end falls 3 residues outside the read, so it is completed with the germline J gene. This sequence joins TRBV20-1 and TRBJ1-2; D is ambiguous. Germline V gene lookup returns CDR1 DFQATT and CDR2 SNEGSKA (reference sequence). CDR3 length: 13 amino acids. Trimming left V 3 bases short and J 0 bases short, with 8 bases between. Partial CDR3 DNA: TGCAGTGCTAGTAGAACCGCTAACTATGGC. The encoded protein is CSASRTANYG. In full, the CDR3 reads CSASRTANYGYTF.

In the case of this clone: Coverage ceases 3 residues before the CDR3 finishes, and the germline J gene fills in the end. The V gene is TRBV11-2, the J gene TRBJ2-2, with 9 bases fitting TRBD1. The CDR3 is made up of 15 amino acids. V was clipped by 2 bases and J by 7 bases; unmatched bases: 5. Germline-derived CDR1 and CDR2 are SGHAT and FQNNGV. The DNA read from the CDR3 is TGTGCCAGCAGCTTATCGGGACAGGGAGTCGGGGAG. It encodes CASSLSGQGVGE. The full-length CDR3 reads as CASSLSGQGVGELFF.

This clone showed up many times. The observed sequence ends 3 residues before the CDR3 terminus, with the missing tail filled in from the germline J gene. The chain is built from TRBV20-1 and TRBJ2-7; 9 nucleotides line up with TRBD2. After removal of 2 bases from V and 0 bases from J, the junction contained 5 bases not matched to a gene. Looked up from germline, CDR1 is DFQATT and CDR2 is SNEGSKA (reference sequence). The CDR3 totals 15 residues. The sequenced CDR3 bases are TGCAGTGCTAGACCGAGCGGGAGGAGCTCCTACGAG. Translated, it gives CSARPSGRSSYE. The whole CDR3 protein reads CSARPSGRSSYEQYF.

As to this clone: The sequenced fragment ends 3 residues before the CDR3 boundary, so the rest is inferred from the germline J gene. The chain carries TRBV25-1 and TRBJ2-1; 11 bases are a match to TRBD1. There are 15 residues in the CDR3. In germline, CDR1 is MGHDK, CDR2 SYGVNS. With 6 bases clipped from V and 5 bases from J, the junction kept 6 bases outside the gene matches. The CDR3 bases that were read are TGTGCCAGCAGCGAGGGACAGGGGGTTGACAATGAG. Its translation is CASSEGQGVDNE. The whole CDR3 sequence reads CASSEGQGVDNEQFF.

Many counts were recorded for this clone. The read gets to within 3 residues of the CDR3 end, and the germline J gene fills in the rest. The chain joins TRBV19 to TRBJ1-4; 7 positions match TRBD1. The germline V gene has CDR1 LNHDA and CDR2 SQIVND (reference sequence). V lost 5 bases, J lost 0 bases, and 6 bases stayed unmatched. This CDR3 region has 16 residues. Here the CDR3 reads CASSRDRFSTNEKLFF. CDR3 DNA, as far as it was read: TGTGCCAGTAGTCGGGACAGATTTTCAACTAATGAAAAA.

This clone appeared many times. The read gets to within 3 residues of the CDR3 end, and the germline J gene fills in the rest. This chain uses TRBV5-1 with TRBJ1-1; D perhaps matches TRBD1 (5 bases). Germline lookup yields CDR1 SGHRS and CDR2 YFSETQ. Trimming shortened V by 1 base and J by 0 bases, and 22 bases separated the two germline ends. The CDR3 runs 19 residues. The CDR3 DNA, read in part, is TGCGCCAGCAGCTTGCCGGGAGGACATCCCTCCCTGATGAACACTGAA. It specifies CASSLPGGHPSLMNTE. The whole CDR3 protein is CASSLPGGHPSLMNTEAFF.

This clone was counted at least ten times. Read data end 3 residues before the CDR3 end; the end is taken from the germline J gene. The V gene is TRBV7-3, the J gene TRBJ2-3, with 8 bases fitting TRBD2. The junction had 6 bases not matched to a gene; V was cut back by 2 bases and J by 2 bases. The CDR3 runs to 16 residues. The germline CDR1 and CDR2 sequences are SGHTA and FQGTGA. CDR3: CASSLGEGLDTDTQYF. The part of the CDR3 DNA that was read is TGTGCCAGCAGCTTAGGCGAGGGACTAGACACAGATACG.

This clone has a count of ten or more. Read coverage stops 3 residues before the CDR3 terminus; the germline J gene supplies the remainder. The chain is built from TRBV19 and TRBJ2-5; TRBD2 might be the D (5 bases). CDR3 length equals 12 residues. V lost 8 bases, J lost 2 bases, and 9 bases lay in between. The germline V gene has CDR1 LNHDA and CDR2 SQIVND (reference sequence). CDR3 sequence: CASRGLQETQYF. CDR3 DNA, as far as it was read: TGTGCCAGTCGGGGTCTTCAAGAGACC.

Ten or more counts support this clone. The sequenced CDR3 bases are TGCAGTGCTAGCAACCCCCGGTCCTACAATGAG. Translated, it gives CSASNPRSYNE. The full CDR3 reads CSASNPRSYNEQFF. The chain recombines TRBV20-1 with TRBJ2-1; D remains ambiguous. The CDR3 goes on 3 residues after the read ends, and that part is filled in from the germline J gene. V gave up 3 bases and J gave up 1 base, with 10 bases separating them. Germline V CDR1 and CDR2: DFQATT, SNEGSKA (reference sequence). CDR3 size: 14 residues.

This clone has at least ten counts. The CDR3 end lies 3 residues beyond the end of the read and is filled in from the germline J gene. The chain combines TRBV29-1 with TRBJ2-2; TRBD2 matches 9 bases. The V gene's germline CDR1 is SQVTM and CDR2 ANQGSEA. J gave up 3 bases and V 7 bases, and 6 bases lay outside the gene matches. CDR3 length: 14 residues. CDR3 bases read: TGCAGCGGCCTAGCGGGACGGGACACCGGGGAG. Its translation: CSGLAGRDTGE. The whole CDR3 reads CSGLAGRDTGELFF.

This clone occurred many times. The CDR3 is cut off 3 residues early in the read; its end comes from the germline J gene. The J gene is TRBJ2-1, the V gene TRBV10-3; D possibly corresponds to TRBD2 (5 bases). In germline, CDR1 is ENHRY, CDR2 SYGVKD. The CDR3 is made up of 13 amino acids. The V end was cut by 6 bases, the J end by 5 bases, with 11 bases between. The CDR3 sequence is CAIRLDGNNEQFF. The CDR3 bases that were read are TGTGCCATCAGACTAGACGGCAACAATGAG.

This clone was picked up many times. The CDR3 loop is CSARVLYSQETQYF. CDR3 DNA (partial): TGCAGTGCTAGAGTTCTTTACAGCCAAGAGACC. The chain uses TRBV20-1 and TRBJ2-5; D not resolved. The read comes to an end 3 residues before the CDR3 does, leaving the germline J gene to fill in the end. The V end was cut by 1 base, the J end by 1 base, with 10 bases between. The CDR3 covers 14 residues. Germline V lookup: CDR1 DFQATT, CDR2 SNEGSKA (reference sequence).

This clone was counted many times. The read ends 3 residues shy of where the CDR3 ends; the end is completed using the germline J gene. This chain links TRBV19 with TRBJ1-1; D gene uncertain. The V end lost 3 bases, the J end lost 0 bases, and 5 bases lay between the germline ends. Germline CDR1 and CDR2: LNHDA and SQIVND (reference sequence). This CDR3 spans 13 amino acids. Incomplete CDR3 DNA: TGTGCCAGTAGTATTACGGTGAACACTGAA. Its translation: CASSITVNTE. The CDR3 in its entirety is CASSITVNTEAFF.

This clone was detected many times. Sequencing ends 3 residues short of the CDR3 end; the germline J gene provides the rest. The J gene is TRBJ2-3, the V gene TRBV4-1; 10 bases fit TRBD2. Germline V gene data show CDR1 as MGHRA and CDR2 as YSYEKL. This CDR3 contains 15 residues. CDR3 protein: CASSRILAGVPTQYF. CDR3 DNA, as far as it was read: TGCGCCAGCAGCCGGATTCTAGCGGGAGTACCCACG.

This clone was observed many times. The sequence runs out 3 residues before the end of the CDR3; the remainder is reconstructed from the germline J gene. This chain joins TRBV20-1 and TRBJ2-5, with TRBD2 identical over 7 bases. The V gene's germline CDR1 is DFQATT and CDR2 SNEGSKA (reference sequence). Trimming cost V 3 bases and J 5 bases; bases outside gene matches: 9. The CDR3 is made up of 14 amino acids. The covered CDR3 bases are TGCAGTGCTAGGATGGCGGGAGTGGCGGAGACC. Translation: CSARMAGVAET. The whole CDR3 protein reads CSARMAGVAETQYF.

The sample holds many counts of this clone. Sequencing ends 3 residues short of the CDR3 end; the germline J gene provides the rest. The chain employs TRBV12-5 and TRBJ2-6; D may be TRBD1 (5 bases). The CDR3 has 16 residues. Germline lookup yields CDR1 LGHNT and CDR2 FRNRAP. The ends were cut back, 7 bases at V and 4 bases at J, with 17 bases in the middle. The CDR3 is CASVSDTFRGANVLTF. CDR3 DNA (partial): TGTGCTAGTGTCTCGGACACCTTCAGGGGGGCCAACGTC.

This clone came up many times. The read finishes 3 residues shy of the CDR3 end, and the germline J gene is used to complete it. This sequence joins TRBV19 and TRBJ1-1; the D is unclear. Trimming took off 9 bases at V and 7 bases at J, with 15 bases between the two ends. This CDR3 has 12 residues. Germline V CDR1 and CDR2: LNHDA, SQIVND (reference sequence). The CDR3 bases that were read are TGTGCCAGCAGCCTCGAAACGGGTGAA. Amino acids: CASSLETGE. The full CDR3 reads CASSLETGEAFF. The variable domain in full, completed from reference TRBV19 and TRBJ1-1, reads DGGITQSPKYLFRKEGQNVTLSCEQNLNHDAMYWYRQDPGQGLRLIYYSQIVNDFQKGDIAEGYSVSREKKESFPLTVTSAQKNPTAFYLCASSLETGEAFFGQGTRLTVV.

Comments on this clone: The sequence runs out 3 residues before the end of the CDR3; the remainder is reconstructed from the germline J gene. This sequence joins TRBV27 and TRBJ2-7, with D tentatively TRBD1 (6 bases). The CDR3 contains 14 residues. Trimming took 1 base from V and 5 from J, leaving 12 bases between them. Germline V lookup: CDR1 MNHEY, CDR2 SMNVEV (reference sequence). Incomplete CDR3 DNA: TGTGCCAGCAGTTTATTAGGCAGGGGCCACGAG. Its protein product is CASSLLGRGHE. The whole CDR3 reads CASSLLGRGHEQYF.

This clone occurred many times. The CDR3 end is not reached by the read, which stops 3 residues before it; the germline J gene fills it in. The chain links TRBV19 to TRBJ2-6; no reliable D call. The CDR3 is 15 residues long. Trimming removed 4 bases from V and 0 bases from J, with 7 bases in between. In germline, CDR1 is LNHDA, CDR2 SQIVND (reference sequence). CDR3 DNA, as far as it was read: TGTGCCAGTAGTACAACATTCTCTGGGGCCAACGTC. Translation: CASSTTFSGANV. The entire CDR3 protein is CASSTTFSGANVLTF.